Shown below are 6 T cell receptor beta chains from a single sample sequenced in a study of cytomegalovirus exposure and HLA in healthy donors. Assay used: immunoSEQ multiplex PCR; TCRdb lists only in-frame clones, some missing. The sample consists of about 160,000 clones, 89% of them appearing once. The sample was PBMCs. Receptors originate from a man aged 18 to 29 in good health and CMV-seropositive.

This chain joins TRBV2 and TRBJ2-7; TRBD2 matches 9 bases. The CDR3 has 15 residues. After removal of 9 bases from V and 3 bases from J, the junction contained 12 bases not matched to a gene. Germline V lookup: CDR1 SNHLY, CDR2 FYNNEI. The CDR3 coding sequence is TGTGCCAGTCTAGAAGTAGCGGGAGTCTTCTACGAGCAGTACTTC. It is translated as CASLEVAGVFYEQYF.

This clone has a single count. J is TRBJ2-1 and V is TRBV9, with 8 positions matching TRBD1. The CDR3 is made up of 15 amino acids. Trimming at V came to 3 bases and at J to 2 bases, leaving 4 bases not matched to a gene. Germline V gives CDR1 SGDLS, CDR2 YYNGEE. CDR3 sequence: CASSGGQGAYNEQFF. DNA for the CDR3: TGTGCCAGCAGCGGAGGACAGGGTGCCTACAATGAGCAGTTCTTC.

V gene TRBV7-8 combines with J gene TRBJ2-5; 16 nucleotides agree with TRBD2. This CDR3 is 19 amino acids long. Germline V gene lookup returns CDR1 SGHVS and CDR2 FQNEAQ. Germline trimming cut 0 bases from V and 1 base from J; bases unmatched to any gene: 5. The CDR3: CASSLAGTSGRARQETQYF. The CDR3 nucleotides read TGTGCCAGCAGCTTAGCAGGGACTAGCGGGAGGGCCCGCCAAGAGACCCAGTACTTC.

The chain recombines TRBV28 with TRBJ1-5; weak D call: TRBD1 (6 bases). The germline V gene encodes CDR1 MDHEN and CDR2 SYDVKM. Trimming left V 2 bases short and J 6 bases short, with 14 bases between. CDR3 length equals 15 residues. The CDR3 DNA reads TGTGCCAGCAGTTTACGAGCAGGGGTATCTCAGCCCCAGCATTTT. Translation: CASSLRAGVSQPQHF.

The table lists this clone with a few counts. The chain employs TRBV7-9 and TRBJ2-5; possible D gene TRBD2, 5 bases. V lost 0 bases, J lost 5 bases, and 7 bases lay in between. The CDR3 covers 13 residues. Germline V CDR1 and CDR2: SEHNR, FQNEAQ (reference sequence). The CDR3 DNA reads TGTGCCAGCAGCTTAGCCGGGATGGAGACCCAGTACTTC. Amino acid sequence: CASSLAGMETQYF.

V is TRBV2 and J is TRBJ2-7, with 7 bases lining up with TRBD2. Trimming at V came to 6 bases and at J to 4 bases, leaving 12 bases not matched to a gene. Germline V CDR1 and CDR2: SNHLY, FYNNEI. CDR3 size: 15 residues. CDR3 in DNA: TGTGCCAGCAGCGATACGGGAGGATTAGCGTACGAGCAGTACTTC. Translation gives CASSDTGGLAYEQYF.